This T cell receptor (beta chain) was recovered during a study of radiation and T cells in renal cell carcinoma. Study-level findings and limits: Top tumor clonotypes rose in blood 2 weeks post-radiation, then contracted.

To note about this clone: Antigen specificity is unknown.

The table came from immunoSEQ multiplex PCR; TCRdb's copy has only in-frame clones and leaves some out. The sample contains around 170,000 clones, 88% of which appear only once. Documented time point: blood 4 weeks post-SBRT, at nephrectomy. The treatment here: 15 Gy SBRT to primary tumor, nephrectomy 4 weeks later. Serial blood draws occurred at baseline and 2 and 4 weeks post-SBRT. This CDR3 has 23 amino acids. The germline V and J ends were trimmed by 2 bases and 2 bases, with 34 bases remaining between them. Germline V gene data show CDR1 as SGHVT and CDR2 as SQSDAQ. The sequences come from blood, collected from a patient whose treatment included radiotherapy and nephrectomy. This receptor was obtained from a woman aged 50 to 60 with renal cell carcinoma. This sequence joins TRBV7-4 and TRBJ1-3, with D possibly being TRBD1 (5 bases). CDR3 in amino acids: CASSLPQYAGGDRTGCAGNTIYF. CDR3 in DNA: TGTGCCAGCAGCTTACCCCAGTACGCAGGTGGGGACCGCACAGGATGTGCTGGAAACACCATATATTTT.